This T cell receptor beta chain was recovered during a study of blood T cell repertoires in COVID-19. Study at large: There were acute and convalescent COVID-19 samples, and they came from the United States, Italy and Spain. From T cells, B-cell-depleted T cells, or PBMCs came the material, which was cDNA or gDNA.

Authors' processing steps: Estimated nucleated cell counts came from reference gene primer amplification. TCRdb's copy holds only in-frame clones and misses some; the assay was immunoSEQ multiplex PCR. Clonal size and the V and J genes are those of that table, whereas D and trimming came from the DNA. The sample consists of under 300,000 clones, 80% to 85% of them appearing once. This clone was observed a single time. V lost 4 bases, J lost 9 bases, and 7 bases stayed unmatched. CDR1 and CDR2 from the germline V gene are MGHDK and SYGVNS. The CDR3 is made up of 13 amino acids. Specimen: peripheral blood. The sequence came from a woman aged 18-29 years with acute or convalescent COVID-19. This chain links TRBV25-1 with TRBJ2-7, with TRBD1 identical over 9 bases. The CDR3 DNA reads as TGTGCCAGCAGTGTCGGGACAGGGAATGTGCAGTACTTC. Protein: CASSVGTGNVQYF.